This T cell receptor beta chain was retrieved from a study of blood T cell repertoires in COVID-19. The wider study: Sites across the United States, Italy and Spain contributed samples from acute and convalescent COVID-19. The cDNA or gDNA used as material had been derived from T cells, B-cell-depleted T cells, or PBMCs.

Authors' methods: Amplifying reference gene primers gave estimates of nucleated cell counts. Generated by immunoSEQ multiplex PCR, the TCRdb table keeps only in-frame clones and is missing some. The D gene and trimming were derived from the DNA, and the V and J assignments and clone size from that table. Seen here are under 200,000 clones, over 60% observed once, and the top ten hold roughly 8%. V dropped 6 bases and J dropped 1 base, with 6 bases sitting between them. The CDR3 has 12 residues. CDR1 is ENHRY and CDR2 is SYGVKD in the germline V gene. V and J are TRBV10-3 and TRBJ1-1; TRBD1 might be the D (6 bases). Sequences were obtained from peripheral blood. The receptor was derived from a man between 60 and 75 years old with acute or convalescent COVID-19. The CDR3 sequence is CAIRDRNTEAFF. The CDR3, as DNA: TGTGCCATCAGGGACAGGAACACTGAAGCTTTCTTT.